These T cell receptor beta chains were read from a single sample in a study of T cell repertoires in cytomegalovirus infection. TCRdb redid the calling of the reads with MiXCR, one entry per CDR3 protein. The data hold around 230,000 distinct CDR3 sequences, with 6% to 8% observed a single time. What was sequenced was PBMCs. The receptors stem from a human donor in good health (CMV status not recorded). Some clones in this sample may be carry-over from other donors' samples. CDR3s include the opening cysteine and the closing phenylalanine or tryptophan. A D gene is named only where the DNA matches it firmly.

V | D | CDR3
TRBV10-3 | TRBD2 | CAIGQMSGGASYEQYF
TRBV20-1 | TRBD1 | CSAPPTGVEKLFF
TRBV29-1 | . | CSVREGSSTDTQYF
TRBV5-6 | TRBD1 | CASSPLRQGSGANVLTF
TRBV4-3 | . | CASSQVRPSRSEQYF
TRBV25-1 | TRBD1 | CASSENPGGYEQYF
TRBV6-2/TRBV6-3 | . | CASSYNYEQYF
TRBV10-3 | . | CAIRGETEAFF
TRBV10-3 | . | CAISENTEAFF
TRBV5-1 | . | CASSWTVRGATYEQYF
TRBV7-9 | TRBD2 | CASSLRPSGGDPQYF
TRBV4-3 | . | CASSQERRSYEQYF
TRBV25-1 | TRBD1 | CASSEPTGGLTYF
TRBV12-3/TRBV12-4 | TRBD1 | CASSLTGPSPLHF
TRBV20-1 | TRBD1 | CSAMTGGKSYGYTF
TRBV7-6 | . | CASTPLVNYGYTF
TRBV28 | TRBD1 | CATRTGFEKLFF
TRBV6-2/TRBV6-3 | . | CASRHRGPTTDTQYF
TRBV20-1 | . | CSAGGRVRETQYF
TRBV2 | TRBD2 | CASSVTRLAGRNEQFF
TRBV7-2 | . | CASSFFLGESYGYTF
TRBV12-3/TRBV12-4 | . | CASSQGPQRGYQETQYF
TRBV7-2 | . | CASSHGAYEQYF
TRBV12-3/TRBV12-4 | TRBD1 | CASSGTGRFEPQHF
TRBV6-2/TRBV6-3 | . | CASSYLPNTGELFF
TRBV20-1 | TRBD1 | CSASRGTGGETQYF
TRBV19 | TRBD1 | CASSNHRGEETQYF
TRBV7-3 | TRBD1 | CASSSTGGGETQYF
TRBV6-9 | . | CASSYDKLGTNEKLFF
TRBV5-4 | . | CASSLPEDRNTIYF
TRBV2 | . | CASMGTLSSGANVLTF
TRBV7-2 | TRBD1 | CASSFPTGRKYGYTF
TRBV29-1 | . | CSVVSSGGETQYF
TRBV2 | . | CASSPLRLSQETQYF
TRBV2 | . | CASRWEAGYGYTF
TRBV9 | . | CASRADGGNQPQHF
TRBV10-3 | . | CAMADRNNEQFF
TRBV7-2 | . | CASSLGGGGLYGYTF
TRBV5-1 | TRBD2 | CASSVDPSGRETQYF
TRBV7-7 | TRBD2 | CASSLDLAASTDTQYF
TRBV12-3/TRBV12-4 | . | CASSLRRLRGAKNIQYF
TRBV20-1 | . | CSGTGASYNSPLHF
TRBV29-1 | . | CSVGTSSYNEQFF
TRBV20-1 | . | CSARDARRENSEAFF
TRBV29-1 | . | CSARRGDYNEQFF
TRBV3-1 | . | CASSLYDRNEQFF
TRBV7-9 | TRBD1 | CASSQQGQPQHF
TRBV29-1 | TRBD1 | CSVEREQGDYGYTF
TRBV7-2 | TRBD2 | CASSYTAGGFYNEQFF
TRBV12-3/TRBV12-4 | . | CASSSKRQMLNYNEQFF
TRBV27 | . | CASSIHLLQPQHF
TRBV7-9 | . | CASSSNLVIKVNEQFF
TRBV7-2 | . | CASSLVSKNTGELFF
TRBV4-3 | . | CASSQDYRGITGELFF
TRBV15 | . | CATSRDDRYLFF
TRBV7-9 | TRBD2 | CASSPLSGREETQYF
TRBV5-1 | . | CASSGDTYNEQFF
TRBV6-2/TRBV6-3 | . | CASSLRDSPLHF
TRBV18 | . | CASSLTSPQETQYF